The subject of this entry is one T cell receptor beta chain. Methods used by the authors: How many nucleated cells were present was estimated from reference gene primer amplification. This table comes from immunoSEQ multiplex PCR, and its TCRdb copy is limited to in-frame clones, with some not included. That table furnishes V, J and clone size, whereas the DNA furnished D and trimming. The table records about 200,000 clones, 82% of them present only once. Germline V gene sequence: CDR1 ENHRY, CDR2 SYGVKD. Trimming cost V 2 bases and J 2 bases, with 7 bases left between them. This CDR3 has 14 amino acids. The sample is drawn from a study of blood T cell repertoires in COVID-19. Overall study: Both acute and convalescent COVID-19 samples were obtained from the United States, Italy and Spain. Sources were T cells, B-cell-depleted T cells, or PBMCs; the material itself was cDNA or gDNA.

The V call is TRBV10-3, the J call TRBJ1-3, with D perhaps TRBD1 (5 bases). This clonotype originated in an elderly woman with COVID-19, enrolled during active disease. The specimen was peripheral blood. CDR3 in amino acids: CAISEKGAGNTIYF. The CDR3 DNA reads as TGTGCCATCAGTGAGAAAGGGGCTGGAAACACCATATATTTT.